These 29 T cell receptor beta chains came from one sample sequenced in a study of T cells after posttransplantation cyclophosphamide. Busulfan-fludarabine conditioning, marrow transplant, and cyclophosphamide on days +3 and +4 were administered. Using immunoSEQ multiplex PCR, the repertoire was profiled, and TCRdb retains in-frame clones only, with some absent. The table has around 37,000 clones, about 77% seen once. The source material was CD4+ T cells sorted from blood, sampled approximately 2,000 days after a stem cell transplant with posttransplant cyclophosphamide. These receptors all stem from a female patient in her forties who received an allogeneic stem cell transplant from a related donor, was CMV-positive, and had no GVHD. Some T cells may have come from the graft donor.

Here the CDR3 DNA reads TGTGCCAGCTCACTCTCGGGACTAGCGGCGAACACCGGGGAGCTGTTTTTT. It codes for CASSLSGLAANTGELFF. This chain connects TRBV18 to TRBJ2-2, with 11 bases matching TRBD2. CDR3 length: 17 amino acids. J lost 0 bases, V lost 4 bases, and 4 bases had no gene match. CDR1 is KGHSH, CDR2 LQKENI, per germline.

The chain carries TRBV7-6 and TRBJ2-3, with D possibly being TRBD2 (5 bases). Trimming pared 8 bases from V and 2 bases from J, leaving 23 bases between. The CDR3 is made up of 17 amino acids. Germline V gives CDR1 SGHVS, CDR2 FNYEAQ. The DNA of the CDR3 is TGTGCCAGCCAACCCTTTGCCGTCAGCGGTCCCACAGATACGCAGTATTTT. Translation gives CASQPFAVSGPTDTQYF.

The chain couples TRBV7-8 to TRBJ1-1; 9 positions match TRBD1. The CDR3 runs 15 residues. CDR1 and CDR2 from the germline V gene are SGHVS and FQNEAQ. V lost 5 bases to trimming and J lost 8 bases; unmatched junction nucleotides: 12. CDR3 sequence reads: CASSSRDRVFGEAFF. The CDR3 nucleotides read TGTGCCAGCAGCAGCCGGGACAGGGTTTTTGGGGAAGCTTTCTTT. Based on the CDR3 plus reference TRBV7-8 and TRBJ1-1, the full variable domain is GAGVSQSPRYKVAKRGQDVALRCDPISGHVSLFWYQQALGQGPEFLTYFQNEAQLDKSGLPSDRFFAERPEGSVSTLKIQRTQQEDSAVYLCASSSRDRVFGEAFFGQGTRLTVV.

Only one count was recorded for this clone. The chain has TRBV25-1 and TRBJ2-4; TRBD1 might be the D (6 bases). The CDR3 runs to 14 residues. The germline V gene encodes CDR1 MGHDK and CDR2 SYGVNS. V was cut by 5 bases and J by 7 bases, with 15 bases left in between. The CDR3 sequence is CASSKTGSANIQYF. For the CDR3, the DNA is TGTGCCAGCAGTAAGACAGGTTCCGCGAACATTCAGTACTTC.

V and J are TRBV9 and TRBJ1-3, with 8 bases lining up with TRBD1. The length of the CDR3 is 18 residues. Germline values: CDR1 SGDLS, CDR2 YYNGEE. Trimming at V came to 0 bases and at J to 4 bases, leaving 12 bases not matched to a gene. Here the CDR3 DNA reads TGTGCCAGCAGCGTAGCCGACGGCCGCAGGGGGCCCGGAAACACCATATATTTT. This sequence encodes CASSVADGRRGPGNTIYF. Variable domain in full (rest from reference TRBV9 and TRBJ1-3): DSGVTQTPKHLITATGQRVTLRCSPRSGDLSVYWYQQSLDQGLQFLIQYYNGEERAKGNILERFSAQQFPDLHSELNLSSLELGDSALYFCASSVADGRRGPGNTIYFGEGSWLTVV.

This clone was recorded once. This chain's CDR3 is CASSGRGQETQYF. CDR3 DNA sequence: TGCGCCAGCAGCGGGAGGGGGCAAGAGACCCAGTACTTC. The chain joins TRBV5-1 to TRBJ2-5; D perhaps matches TRBD2 (7 bases). The V and J ends lost 4 bases and 2 bases respectively, with 9 bases between them. Germline V gene lookup returns CDR1 SGHRS and CDR2 YFSETQ. This CDR3 has 13 residues.

This clone has just one count. The chain is built from TRBV5-1 and TRBJ2-5, with 9 bases identical to TRBD1. CDR1 is SGHRS, CDR2 YFSETQ, per germline. There are 14 residues in the CDR3. V dropped 2 bases and J dropped 5; count of bases not matched to a gene: 4. The CDR3 bases are TGCGCCAGCAGCTTACAGGGGGCGCAGGAGACCCAGTACTTC. It translates to CASSLQGAQETQYF.

V usage is TRBV18 and J usage is TRBJ2-7, with 8 bases fitting TRBD2. Germline CDR1 and CDR2: KGHSH and LQKENI. V lost 4 bases to trimming and J lost 0 bases; unmatched junction nucleotides: 5. The CDR3 runs to 15 residues. The CDR3 protein is CASSRAGGFSYEQYF. Written as DNA, the CDR3 is TGTGCCAGCTCACGCGCGGGGGGTTTCTCCTACGAGCAGTACTTC.

V and J are TRBV18 and TRBJ1-1, with 9 bases identical to TRBD1. The germline gives CDR1 KGHSH, CDR2 LQKENI. CDR3 length equals 15 residues. V lost 6 bases, J lost 4 bases, and 9 bases stayed unmatched. CDR3 in DNA: TGTGCCAGCTCGCGAACAGGGGGCGCCGGCACTGAAGCTTTCTTT. Amino acid sequence: CASSRTGGAGTEAFF. The full variable domain, completed using reference TRBV18 and TRBJ1-1, is NAGVMQNPRHLVRRRGQEARLRCSPMKGHSHVYWYRQLPEEGLKFMVYLQKENIIDESGMPKERFSAEFPKEGPSILRIQQVVRGDSAAYFCASSRTGGAGTEAFFGQGTRLTVV.

The CDR3 DNA reads as TGCGCCAGCAGCCAAGTCTACCAAGAGACCCAGTACTTC. This translates into CASSQVYQETQYF. The chain combines TRBV4-3 with TRBJ2-5; D uncertain. Trimming removed 1 base from V and 0 bases from J, with 3 bases in between. CDR1 and CDR2 from the germline V gene are LGHNA and YSLEER. The CDR3 totals 13 residues.

The rearrangement joins TRBV5-1 to TRBJ1-1; D is undetermined. The CDR3 length is 17 residues. Trimming shortened V by 1 base and J by 1 base, and 17 bases separated the two germline ends. Germline V gene data show CDR1 as SGHRS and CDR2 as YFSETQ. In nucleotides, the CDR3 is TGCGCCAGCAGCTTGAAGTACCCGCAGAGGGAGAACACTGAAGCTTTCTTT. This sequence encodes CASSLKYPQRENTEAFF. Complete variable domain (other parts from reference TRBV5-1 and TRBJ1-1): KAGVTQTPRYLIKTRGQQVTLSCSPISGHRSVSWYQQTPGQGLQFLFEYFSETQRNKGNFPGRFSGRQFSNSRSEMNVSTLELGDSALYLCASSLKYPQRENTEAFFGQGTRLTVV.

The chain combines TRBV7-2 with TRBJ2-7; 10 bases are a match to TRBD2. V was pared by 3 bases and J by 2 bases, with 1 base of the junction left unmatched. From germline, CDR1 is SGHTA and CDR2 FQGNSA. The CDR3 sequence is 14 residues long. The CDR3 sequence is CASSLTSGPYEQYF. CDR3 nucleotide sequence: TGTGCCAGCAGCTTGACTAGCGGGCCCTACGAGCAGTACTTC.

The chain uses TRBV5-8 and TRBJ1-2; maybe TRBD1 (5 bases). CDR3 length equals 16 residues. The germline V gene encodes CDR1 SGHTS and CDR2 YDEGEE. The ends were cut back, 4 bases at V and 1 base at J, with 17 bases in the middle. The CDR3 DNA reads as TGTGCCAGCAGCAGCTACCCTCGGGGGGGTAACTATGGCTACACCTTC. It is translated as CASSSYPRGGNYGYTF.

V is TRBV6-5 and J is TRBJ2-3, with a tentative D call TRBD1 (6 bases). Germline CDR1 reads MNHEY; CDR2 reads SVGAGI. The CDR3 is 14 amino acids. Between the trimmed V and J ends, which lost 6 bases and 2 bases, there was a span of 12 bases. This CDR3 is CASSSRTATDTQYF. For the CDR3, the DNA is TGTGCCAGCAGCTCTCGGACAGCCACAGATACGCAGTATTTT.

The CDR3 here is CASSQFASQKAEAFF. CDR3 DNA: TGCGCCAGCAGCCAGTTTGCCAGTCAAAAAGCTGAAGCTTTCTTT. V gene TRBV5-1 combines with J gene TRBJ1-1; no clear D. This CDR3 spans 15 amino acids. Germline V gives CDR1 SGHRS, CDR2 YFSETQ. Trimming cost V 4 bases and J 6 bases, with 19 bases left between them. Full variable domain (missing parts from reference TRBV5-1 and TRBJ1-1): KAGVTQTPRYLIKTRGQQVTLSCSPISGHRSVSWYQQTPGQGLQFLFEYFSETQRNKGNFPGRFSGRQFSNSRSEMNVSTLELGDSALYLCASSQFASQKAEAFFGQGTRLTVV.

The gene calls are TRBV4-2 and TRBJ1-6; no reliable D call. V gave up 0 bases and J gave up 6 bases, with 9 bases separating them. Germline assignment: CDR1 LGHNA and CDR2 YNFKEQ. CDR3 length equals 15 residues. CDR3 DNA: TGTGCCAGCAGCCAAGATCACTTAAGTAATTCACCCCTCCACTTT. It is translated as CASSQDHLSNSPLHF.

This clone was counted between two and nine times. This sequence joins TRBV4-1 and TRBJ2-7; perhaps TRBD1 as D (6 bases). There are 18 residues in the CDR3. Trimming cost V 0 bases and J 1 base, with 19 bases left between them. The germline V gene encodes CDR1 MGHRA and CDR2 YSYEKL. This chain's CDR3 is CASSQDRSNRALSYEQYF. The CDR3 nucleotides read TGCGCCAGCAGCCAAGATAGATCGAACAGGGCCCTATCCTACGAGCAGTACTTC.

This rearrangement joins TRBV5-1 to TRBJ1-2, with 8 nucleotides matching TRBD1. There are 14 residues in the CDR3. V lost 1 base, J lost 8 bases, and 7 bases stayed unmatched. The germline V gene encodes CDR1 SGHRS and CDR2 YFSETQ. The CDR3 DNA is TGCGCCAGCAGCTTGACAGGGGGAACGGGCGGCTACACCTTC. It encodes CASSLTGGTGGYTF. Filled out from reference TRBV5-1 and TRBJ1-2, the complete variable domain reads KAGVTQTPRYLIKTRGQQVTLSCSPISGHRSVSWYQQTPGQGLQFLFEYFSETQRNKGNFPGRFSGRQFSNSRSEMNVSTLELGDSALYLCASSLTGGTGGYTFGSGTRLTVV.

The CDR3 protein is CASRSGTGRRYNEQFF. In DNA form, the CDR3 reads TGTGCCAGCCGTAGCGGGACAGGGAGAAGGTACAATGAGCAGTTCTTC. The V call is TRBV27, the J call TRBJ2-1; possibly TRBD1 for D (9 bases). The germline V gene encodes CDR1 MNHEY and CDR2 SMNVEV (reference sequence). V gave up 8 bases and J gave up 4 bases, with 21 bases separating them. This CDR3 comprises 16 residues.

This clone was counted a single time. This chain connects TRBV6-6 to TRBJ1-3, with unresolved D. This CDR3 comprises 14 residues. CDR1 is MNHNY, CDR2 SVGAGI, per germline (reference sequence). The V and J ends lost 0 bases and 4 bases respectively, with 7 bases between them. The chain's CDR3 is CASSYSSAGNTIYF. In nucleotides, the CDR3 is TGTGCCAGCAGTTACTCGTCAGCGGGAAACACCATATATTTT.

The chain combines TRBV4-2 with TRBJ2-5; D perhaps matches TRBD1 (5 bases). Deletions cut 0 bases from V and 4 bases from J, with 15 bases between. The CDR3 runs 16 residues. The germline V gene encodes CDR1 LGHNA and CDR2 YNFKEQ. The CDR3 spells CASSQEIQGWRETQYF. The CDR3 nucleotides are TGTGCCAGCAGCCAAGAAATTCAGGGTTGGAGAGAGACCCAGTACTTC.

Judged by abundance, this clone is medium-sized. J is TRBJ1-6 and V is TRBV5-8; D is possibly TRBD1 (5 bases). Germline V lookup: CDR1 SGHTS, CDR2 YDEGEE. The CDR3 contains 14 residues. The germline V and J ends were trimmed by 0 bases and 8 bases, with 9 bases remaining between them. The CDR3 loop is CASSLAQGYSPLHF. The CDR3 bases are TGTGCCAGCAGCTTGGCCCAGGGATATTCACCCCTCCACTTT.

CDR3 in DNA: TGTGCCAGCAGCTTAAAACCCTGGACAGGGGCCTACAATGAGCAGTTCTTC. Amino acid sequence: CASSLKPWTGAYNEQFF. This rearrangement joins TRBV7-3 to TRBJ2-1; 9 nucleotides line up with TRBD1. The J segment lost 2 bases and the V segment lost 1 base, leaving 6 bases of the junction unmatched. The CDR3 sequence is 17 residues long. Germline-derived CDR1 and CDR2 are SGHTA and FQGTGA.

V is TRBV6-5 and J is TRBJ1-1; unclear D gene. This CDR3 comprises 14 residues. Germline CDR1 reads MNHEY; CDR2 reads SVGAGI. Between the trimmed V and J ends, which lost 0 bases and 1 base, there was a span of 6 bases. The CDR3 here is CASSYSRGNTEAFF. CDR3 nucleotides: TGTGCCAGCAGTTACTCGCGGGGGAACACTGAAGCTTTCTTT.

This clone was seen a handful of times. The chain links TRBV7-2 to TRBJ1-6, with D hard to call. The V and J ends lost 5 bases and 8 bases respectively, with 10 bases between them. Per the germline V gene, CDR1 is SGHTA and CDR2 is FQGNSA. This CDR3 contains 13 residues. Written as DNA, the CDR3 is TGTGCCAGCAGCGAGCATAGAGATTCACCCCTCCACTTT. Amino acids: CASSEHRDSPLHF.

The chain employs TRBV19 and TRBJ2-2, with 8 bases lining up with TRBD2. The CDR3 spans 16 residues. CDR1 LNHDA and CDR2 SQIVND come from the germline V gene (reference sequence). The J segment lost 0 bases and the V segment lost 7 bases, leaving 7 bases of the junction unmatched. The CDR3 reads CASIARGDANTGELFF. For the CDR3, the DNA is TGTGCCAGTATTGCGCGGGGGGACGCGAACACCGGGGAGCTGTTTTTT. Combining the CDR3 with reference TRBV19 and TRBJ2-2 gives the whole variable domain DGGITQSPKYLFRKEGQNVTLSCEQNLNHDAMYWYRQDPGQGLRLIYYSQIVNDFQKGDIAEGYSVSREKKESFPLTVTSAQKNPTAFYLCASIARGDANTGELFFGEGSRLTVL.

The CDR3: CASSLHTKQRGGPYNEQFF. CDR3 coding DNA: TGTGCCAGCAGCTTACATACGAAGCAGCGGGGGGGCCCTTACAATGAGCAGTTCTTC. The V and J genes are TRBV7-6 and TRBJ2-1; the match to TRBD2 covers 10 bases. CDR3 size: 19 residues. V was pared by 2 bases and J by 4 bases, with 14 bases of the junction left unmatched. CDR1 and CDR2 from the germline V gene are SGHVS and FNYEAQ.

The V call is TRBV11-1, the J call TRBJ2-7, with no clear D. Looked up from germline, CDR1 is SGHAT and CDR2 is FQDESV (reference sequence). CDR3 length: 13 amino acids. Trimming pared 5 bases from V and 2 bases from J, leaving 10 bases between. The CDR3 DNA reads as TGTGCCAGCAGCCTAGAGTTAGCCTACGAGCAGTACTTC. This sequence encodes CASSLELAYEQYF.

This clone was seen a handful of times. This chain links TRBV4-2 with TRBJ1-5; 10 nucleotides align to TRBD1. The CDR3 sequence is 16 residues long. With V trimmed by 4 bases and J by 6 bases, 9 bases remained unmatched. Per germline, CDR1 LGHNA and CDR2 YNFKEQ. In DNA form, the CDR3 reads TGTGCCAGCAGCCCCTGGGGGACAGGGGTACCTCAGCCCCAGCATTTT. As protein: CASSPWGTGVPQPQHF.